The entry that follows covers one T cell receptor beta chain sequence. What this receptor recognizes is not known. No quality values exist for individual bases; no much larger clone is one base distant. The sample belongs to a study of radiation and T cells in renal cell carcinoma (TCRdb year 2020). Background for the entire study: Samples came from a clinical trial, in which primary renal cell carcinomas received 15 Gy stereotactic body radiation therapy followed by nephrectomy 4 weeks later. TCR beta sequencing covered 50 or so samples in total, comprising around 26 tumors and about 27 peripheral blood samples. In the 40 to 55 samples combined, 4 million to 5 million unique CDR3 nucleotide sequences were found, encoding roughly 3,000,000 unique CDR3 amino acid sequences. The research as a whole found: No pretreatment tumor biopsies were available, so the baseline intratumoral presence of clonotypes could not be determined. In blood, the top tumor clonotypes increased between baseline and 2 weeks post-radiation and then shrank by 4 weeks, which suggests that tumor-resident clones expanded only transiently. Changes in the blood repertoire were not tracked past 4 weeks after treatment. With a single-armed trial design, the study had no way to address how radiation dose or scheduling affects the TCR repertoire.

Following the manufacturer's recommendations, the immunoSEQ kit was used to generate TCR beta libraries from genomic DNA. Library preparation used a first multiplex PCR with proprietary primers, then a second PCR adding unique barcodes, with bead cleanups after each round. A kit-provided positive control reaction and a negative control reaction were included in every sample batch. The final libraries were assessed on an Agilent 4200 TapeStation D1000 ScreenTape, pooled by volume, and quantified by qPCR. Sequencing was performed on an Illumina NextSeq500 with a MidOutput 150-cycle cartridge, and 156 Read1 and 15 Index1 cycles were run with kit custom primers. The pooled library was loaded at about 0.93 pM with approximately 20% PhiX control spiked in. As for how the authors treated the data: Vendor-processed data were analyzed in R, with a clonotype defined as all T cells sharing the same CDR3 nucleotide sequence. For clone abundance analyses, frequencies were normalized to the 10,000 most abundant clones per sample. Public T cell clones, averaging fewer than five per sample, were removed before analysis. A difference in abundance of at least 32-fold between compartments was used to define tumor-enriched and baseline blood-enriched clonotypes. Clonotypes expanded or contracted between blood time points were identified with a beta-binomial differential abundance model. Tumor-blood repertoire similarity was measured with the Baroni-Urbani and Buser coefficient, and groups were compared using two-tailed Wilcoxon tests in R. TCRdb holds this immuneACCESS table with in-frame rearrangements only. Some clones are missing; in checked studies, unresolved V genes explain under half, and the rest has no known cause. Clone size and V and J calls were adopted from that table, with D and trimming inferred from the DNA. The sample table contains tens of thousands of clones; only one count was recorded for 65% to 90% of them. 20% to 25% of the sample goes to the ten largest clones.

Looking up the germline V gene yields CDR1 LGHNA and CDR2 YNFKEQ. V has 1 base trimmed and J has 6 bases trimmed; junction bases matching no gene number 0. The CDR3 has 14 amino acids, counting the end cysteine and phenylalanine. This entry keeps only the CDR3 DNA: 42 bases, framed from base 1. Explained via the paper, the time point label denotes: blood 2 weeks post-SBRT. Explained via the paper, the treatment or condition label denotes: 15 Gy SBRT to primary tumor, nephrectomy 4 weeks later. Serial peripheral blood from radiation-treated patients was sampled at baseline, 2 weeks and 4 weeks after SBRT to track tumor-enriched clonotypes. All patients had renal cell carcinoma with clear cell pathology. Genomic DNA for TCR sequencing was prepared using the QIAamp DNA Blood Mini Kit (Qiagen). Only samples passing all quality control checks were included in the analyses.

This specimen was blood, taken from a patient whose treatment included radiotherapy and nephrectomy. The sequence came from a woman between 45 and 65 years old with renal cell carcinoma. In this chain, TRBV4-2 is recombined with TRBJ2-3, with 11 bases matching TRBD2. This receptor carries the CDR3 CASSQGTSGDTQYF. In nucleotide form, the sequence is TGTGCCAGCAGCCAAGGGACTAGCGGGGATACGCAGTATTTT.